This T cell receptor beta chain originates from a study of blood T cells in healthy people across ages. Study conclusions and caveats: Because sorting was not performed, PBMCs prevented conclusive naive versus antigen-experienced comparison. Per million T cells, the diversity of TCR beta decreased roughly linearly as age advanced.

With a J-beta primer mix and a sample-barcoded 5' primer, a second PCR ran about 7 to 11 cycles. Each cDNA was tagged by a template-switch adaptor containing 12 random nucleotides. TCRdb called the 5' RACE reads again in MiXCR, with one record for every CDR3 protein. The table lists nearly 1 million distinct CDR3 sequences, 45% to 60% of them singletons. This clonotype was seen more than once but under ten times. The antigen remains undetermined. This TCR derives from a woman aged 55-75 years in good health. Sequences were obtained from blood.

The CDR3 sequence: CASSFGTVAASYEQYF. CDR3 DNA sequence: TGTGCCAGCAGTTTCGGGACAGTAGCGGCTAGCTACGAGCAGTACTTC. The gene calls are TRBV28 and TRBJ2-4, with D tentatively TRBD1 (7 bases). The DNA end favors TRBJ2-7, so the J call may be wrong. The CDR3 loop spans 16 amino acids. Germline loops: CDR1 MDHEN, CDR2 SYDVKM.